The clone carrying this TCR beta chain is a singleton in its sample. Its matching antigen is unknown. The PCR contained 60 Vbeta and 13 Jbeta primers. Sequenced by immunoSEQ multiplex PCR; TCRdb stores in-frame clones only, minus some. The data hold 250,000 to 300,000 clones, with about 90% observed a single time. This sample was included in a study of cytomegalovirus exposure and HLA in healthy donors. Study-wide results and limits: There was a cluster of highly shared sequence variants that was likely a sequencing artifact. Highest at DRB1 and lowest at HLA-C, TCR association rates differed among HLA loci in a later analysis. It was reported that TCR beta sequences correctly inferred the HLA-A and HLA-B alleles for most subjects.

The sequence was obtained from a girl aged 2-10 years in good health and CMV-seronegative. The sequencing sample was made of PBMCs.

The chain's CDR3 is CASSLGLADTDTQYF. The CDR3 DNA reads as TGTGCCAGCAGCCTCGGACTAGCGGACACAGATACGCAGTATTTT. This chain uses TRBV11-2 with TRBJ2-3; 10 bases agree with TRBD2. Germline trimming cut 5 bases from V and 2 bases from J; bases unmatched to any gene: 4. CDR1 SGHAT and CDR2 FQNNGV come from the germline V gene. CDR3 length equals 15 residues. The entire variable domain, with the rest obtained from reference TRBV11-2 and TRBJ2-3, is as follows: EAGVAQSPRYKIIEKRQSVAFWCNPISGHATLYWYQQILGQGPKLLIQFQNNGVVDDSQLPKDRFSAERLKGVDSTLKIQPAKLEDSAVYLCASSLGLADTDTQYFGPGTRLTVL.